Below are 26 T cell receptor beta chains sequenced from a single sample in a study of blood T cell repertoires in COVID-19. The protocol was immunoSEQ multiplex PCR, while the TCRdb copy is restricted to in-frame clones and leaves out a portion. The table includes over 300,000 clones, about nine tenths detected once. The sequenced sample was PBMCs or T cells enriched from blood (not recorded which). These receptors came from a woman aged 18-30 years who had recovered from COVID-19.

V gene TRBV12-2 combines with J gene TRBJ1-2; the DNA was not used to check the table's D call, TRBD1. TRBV12-2 is annotated as a pseudogene. This CDR3 has 16 amino acids. This chain's CDR3 is CASRLALDRGNYGYTF. The CDR3 DNA sequence: TGTGCAAGTCGCTTAGCCCTTGACAGGGGGAACTATGGCTACACCTTC.

The chain uses TRBV10-3 and TRBJ2-7; 8 bases agree with TRBD1. The CDR3 runs 13 residues. The V gene end was trimmed by 4 bases and the J gene end by 4 bases; junction bases not matched to a gene: 3. Per germline, CDR1 ENHRY and CDR2 SYGVKD. The CDR3 here is CAISADRAYEQYF. The CDR3 nucleotides read TGTGCCATCAGTGCGGACAGGGCTTACGAGCAGTACTTC.

This clone was seen at least ten times. The chain employs TRBV20-1 and TRBJ2-7; a weak D match, TRBD2 (6 bases). V was shortened by 7 bases and J by 3 bases, with 10 bases between the two germline ends. Germline V gene data show CDR1 as DFQATT and CDR2 as SNEGSKA (reference sequence). The CDR3 has 11 amino acids. CDR3 in DNA: TGCAGTGGGACTAAATACTACGAGCAGTACTTC. Residues: CSGTKYYEQYF.

The J gene is TRBJ1-1, the V gene TRBV3-1 (or the pseudogene TRBV3-2); a possible D gene is TRBD1 (5 bases). V was trimmed by 5 bases and J by 1 base, leaving 14 bases between them. In germline, CDR1 is LGHDT, CDR2 YNNKEL (reference sequence). The CDR3 runs to 15 residues. In DNA, the CDR3 is TGTGCCAGCAGCTCCCTGGTACAGGCGAACACTGAAGCTTTCTTT. This gives the protein CASSSLVQANTEAFF.

The V gene is TRBV5-1, the J gene TRBJ2-7, with D unresolved. The CDR3 runs 13 residues. Trimming took off 2 bases at V and 7 bases at J, with 13 bases between the two ends. Germline V gives CDR1 SGHRS, CDR2 YFSETQ. This chain's CDR3 is CASSLILAGEQYF. The CDR3 DNA follows: TGCGCCAGCAGCTTAATCCTCGCCGGGGAGCAGTACTTC.

The V call is TRBV19, the J call TRBJ2-5, with D possibly matching TRBD1 (6 bases). Germline V gene sequence: CDR1 LNHDA, CDR2 SQIVND (reference sequence). Trimming took 6 bases from V and 2 from J, leaving 10 bases between them. The CDR3 spans 13 residues. CDR3 DNA sequence: TGTGCCAGTAGCGTAGGACAGCAAGAGACCCAGTACTTC. Amino acids: CASSVGQQETQYF.

This clone appeared once. The chain combines TRBV2 with TRBJ1-5, with D unresolved. V lost 4 bases, J lost 8 bases, and 15 bases lay in between. The CDR3 has 14 amino acids. CDR1 SNHLY and CDR2 FYNNEI come from the germline V gene. CDR3 residues: CASSVFNLEEPQHF. As DNA, the CDR3 is TGTGCCAGCAGTGTATTTAACCTAGAGGAGCCCCAGCATTTT. The complete variable domain, with remaining parts taken from reference TRBV2 and TRBJ1-5, reads EPEVTQTPSHQVTQMGQEVILRCVPISNHLYFYWYRQILGQKVEFLVSFYNNEISEKSEIFDDQFSVERPDGSNFTLKIRSTKLEDSAMYFCASSVFNLEEPQHFGDGTRLSIL.

The chain combines TRBV14 with TRBJ2-3, with a possible D match to TRBD2 (6 bases). The V gene lost 3 bases and the J gene lost 3 bases, with 10 bases spanning the gap. The CDR3 is 14 amino acids. Germline assignment: CDR1 SGHDN and CDR2 FVKESK. DNA of the CDR3: TGTGCCAGCAGCCATATCGCGGGGACAGATACGCAGTATTTT. Amino acid sequence: CASSHIAGTDTQYF.

This chain connects TRBV19 to TRBJ1-2; tentative D call: TRBD1 (6 bases). The CDR3 spans 15 residues. Germline V gene sequence: CDR1 LNHDA, CDR2 SQIVND (reference sequence). V was pared by 3 bases and J by 4 bases, with 15 bases between. CDR3 residues: CASSISAGVSYGYTF. The CDR3 nucleotides read TGTGCCAGTAGTATCTCGGCAGGGGTTTCCTATGGCTACACCTTC. Full variable domain (outside the CDR3, taken from reference TRBV19 and TRBJ1-2): DGGITQSPKYLFRKEGQNVTLSCEQNLNHDAMYWYRQDPGQGLRLIYYSQIVNDFQKGDIAEGYSVSREKKESFPLTVTSAQKNPTAFYLCASSISAGVSYGYTFGSGTRLTVV.

CDR3 in DNA: TGCGCCAGCAGCCAAGATCAGGGGCCAGATACGCAGTATTTT. Its protein product is CASSQDQGPDTQYF. The chain recombines TRBV4-1 with TRBJ2-3; D is perhaps TRBD1 (6 bases). Germline-derived CDR1 and CDR2 are MGHRA and YSYEKL. The CDR3 sequence is 14 residues long. The germline V and J ends were trimmed by 0 bases and 4 bases, with 8 bases remaining between them.

CDR3 sequence (DNA): TGTGCCAGCAGCTTGAGGTCGTTGGCTAGCCGACCTACTTTCACAGATACGCAGTATTTT. Translated: CASSLRSLASRPTFTDTQYF. J is TRBJ2-3 and V is TRBV5-5; tentatively, D is TRBD2 (5 bases). Trimming removed 1 base at V and 2 bases at J, with 26 bases between. Germline CDR1 reads SGHKS; CDR2 reads YYEKEE (reference sequence). This CDR3 has 20 amino acids.

V usage is TRBV30 and J usage is TRBJ1-1, with 8 positions matching TRBD1. Germline CDR1 reads GTSNPN; CDR2 reads SVGIG (reference sequence). V lost 7 bases, J lost 2 bases, and 12 bases stayed unmatched. The CDR3 has 15 amino acids. The CDR3, as DNA: TGTGCCTCCCTAAGGACAGGGCTGTATAACACTGAAGCTTTCTTT. This sequence encodes CASLRTGLYNTEAFF.

This sequence joins TRBV5-1 and TRBJ1-3; possible D gene TRBD1, 5 bases. The CDR3 has 16 residues. Trimming shortened V by 4 bases and J by 0 bases, and 14 bases separated the two germline ends. The germline gives CDR1 SGHRS, CDR2 YFSETQ. The CDR3, as DNA: TGCGCCAGCAGCCTCGGACACACAGGCTCTGGAAACACCATATATTTT. It encodes CASSLGHTGSGNTIYF.

The table lists this clone with a few counts. The chain employs TRBV28 and TRBJ1-2, with D tentatively TRBD1 (5 bases). V lost 5 bases and J lost 4, with 11 bases in between. This CDR3 spans 13 amino acids. From germline, CDR1 is MDHEN and CDR2 SYDVKM. The CDR3 spells CASSLRGPYGYTF. The DNA for the CDR3 is TGTGCCAGCAGTCTAAGGGGTCCCTATGGCTACACCTTC.

This chain connects TRBV30 to TRBJ1-3; unclear D gene. Trimming took off 0 bases at V and 1 base at J, with 7 bases between the two ends. Germline CDR1 reads GTSNPN; CDR2 reads SVGIG (reference sequence). This CDR3 spans 14 amino acids. CDR3 region: CAWSVGRSGNTIYF. DNA for the CDR3: TGTGCCTGGAGTGTAGGCAGGTCTGGAAACACCATATATTTT.

The V and J genes are TRBV13 and TRBJ1-2; unclear D gene. CDR3 length: 15 residues. The V end was cut by 2 bases, the J end by 2 bases, with 12 bases between. Germline loops: CDR1 PRHDT, CDR2 FYEKMQ (reference sequence). The CDR3 DNA reads TGTGCCAGCAGCTTAATGGGAGGTTCAAACTATGGCTACACCTTC. It specifies CASSLMGGSNYGYTF.

The chain carries TRBV3-1 (or the pseudogene TRBV3-2) and TRBJ2-1; 12 bases line up with TRBD2. V shed 1 base and J 8 bases; nucleotides not matched to a gene: 3. Per germline, CDR1 LGHDT and CDR2 YNNKEL (reference sequence). The CDR3 is 15 amino acids. The DNA for the CDR3 is TGTGCCAGCAGCCAAGCGACTAGCGGGAGCCATGAGCAGTTCTTC. Translating gives CASSQATSGSHEQFF.

The chain joins TRBV5-1 to TRBJ2-2; D not resolved. Germline V lookup: CDR1 SGHRS, CDR2 YFSETQ. V was shortened by 4 bases and J by 5 bases, with 18 bases between the two germline ends. The CDR3 contains 16 residues. DNA of the CDR3: TGCGCCAGCAGCCTTGGCCCTGAGGAACCAACCGGGGAGCTGTTTTTT. Translated: CASSLGPEEPTGELFF.

The rearrangement links TRBV28 to TRBJ1-1; D unresolved. The CDR3 length is 13 residues. The germline V gene has CDR1 MDHEN and CDR2 SYDVKM. Trimming removed 6 bases from V and 1 base from J, with 9 bases in between. Here the CDR3 DNA reads TGTGCCAGCAGACCCTATAAGAACACTGAAGCTTTCTTT. Protein: CASRPYKNTEAFF.

The chain combines TRBV6-5 with TRBJ1-2; TRBD1 might be the D (6 bases). The CDR3 has 15 amino acids. Per the germline V gene, CDR1 is MNHEY and CDR2 is SVGAGI. Trimming removed 6 bases at V and 0 bases at J, with 14 bases between. The CDR3 protein is CASSLDGTTNYGYTF. The CDR3 nucleotides read TGTGCCAGCAGCCTAGACGGGACAACTAACTATGGCTACACCTTC.

This clone was found once. V gene TRBV19 combines with J gene TRBJ1-4; no clear D. Germline lookup yields CDR1 LNHDA and CDR2 SQIVND (reference sequence). Trimming pared 3 bases from V and 6 bases from J, leaving 17 bases between. The CDR3 is 16 amino acids. CDR3 in DNA: TGTGCCAGTAGTATCGGGATTGGGCTTCAGGATGAAAAACTGTTTTTT. Its protein product is CASSIGIGLQDEKLFF. The full variable domain, with the rest looked up from reference TRBV19 and TRBJ1-4, is DGGITQSPKYLFRKEGQNVTLSCEQNLNHDAMYWYRQDPGQGLRLIYYSQIVNDFQKGDIAEGYSVSREKKESFPLTVTSAQKNPTAFYLCASSIGIGLQDEKLFFGSGTQLSVL.

This clone showed up just once. This chain connects TRBV7-9 to TRBJ1-6; weak D call: TRBD1 (6 bases). Germline CDR1 reads SEHNR; CDR2 reads FQNEAQ (reference sequence). The V end lost 2 bases, the J end lost 7 bases, and 9 bases lay between the germline ends. This CDR3 is 14 amino acids long. The DNA of the CDR3 is TGTGCCAGCAGCTTATGGGACACAAATTCACCCCTCCACTTT. It specifies CASSLWDTNSPLHF.

This chain joins TRBV2 and TRBJ2-3; D might be TRBD2 (6 bases). The germline V and J ends were trimmed by 3 bases and 2 bases, with 15 bases remaining between them. The germline V gene encodes CDR1 SNHLY and CDR2 FYNNEI. This CDR3 comprises 16 residues. The CDR3 region is CASSDSPQGLTDTQYF. CDR3 coding DNA: TGTGCCAGCAGTGATTCCCCCCAGGGACTCACAGATACGCAGTATTTT. Based on the CDR3 plus reference TRBV2 and TRBJ2-3, the full variable domain is EPEVTQTPSHQVTQMGQEVILRCVPISNHLYFYWYRQILGQKVEFLVSFYNNEISEKSEIFDDQFSVERPDGSNFTLKIRSTKLEDSAMYFCASSDSPQGLTDTQYFGPGTRLTVL.

The chain employs TRBV3-1 (or the pseudogene TRBV3-2) and TRBJ1-5; no reliable D call. From germline, CDR1 is LGHDT and CDR2 YNNKEL (reference sequence). This CDR3 region has 15 residues. Deletions cut 0 bases from V and 4 bases from J, with 10 bases between. This CDR3 reads CASSQDSGENQPQHF. CDR3 DNA sequence: TGTGCCAGCAGCCAAGATAGCGGGGAAAATCAGCCCCAGCATTTT.

This chain connects TRBV3-1 (or the pseudogene TRBV3-2) to TRBJ2-3, with 15 bases lining up with TRBD2. There are 17 residues in the CDR3. Germline assignment: CDR1 LGHDT and CDR2 YNNKEL (reference sequence). V lost 4 bases, J lost 3 bases, and 5 bases stayed unmatched. The CDR3 region has the DNA TGTGCCAGCAGCCTCCGGACTAGCGGGAGGGCAACAGATACGCAGTATTTT. This codes for CASSLRTSGRATDTQYF.

The chain joins TRBV6-5 to TRBJ1-2, with D perhaps TRBD1 (5 bases). Looked up from germline, CDR1 is MNHEY and CDR2 is SVGAGI. Trimming stripped 7 bases from V and 1 base from J, with 10 bases between. There are 13 residues in the CDR3. CDR3 residues: CASTGTHNYGYTF. CDR3 sequence (DNA): TGTGCCAGCACCGGGACTCATAACTATGGCTACACCTTC.